A single sample is the source of the 9 T cell receptor beta chains below, sequenced in a study of cytomegalovirus exposure and HLA in healthy donors. Both 60 Vbeta primers and 13 Jbeta primers went into the PCR. Produced via immunoSEQ multiplex PCR; TCRdb's table is partial and in-frame only. The table has hundreds of thousands of clones, around 80% seen once. Specimen: PBMCs. The source is a male donor in good health and CMV-seronegative.

This sequence joins TRBV19 and TRBJ2-5; D possibly corresponds to TRBD1 (7 bases). Germline CDR1 and CDR2: LNHDA and SQIVND (reference sequence). Trimming removed 5 bases from V and 5 bases from J, with 15 bases in between. The CDR3 loop spans 14 amino acids. The CDR3 region is CASSPTGAGETQYF. CDR3 in DNA: TGTGCCAGTAGTCCCACAGGGGCGGGGGAGACCCAGTACTTC.

The CDR3 region is CASSLGGLAGGYNEQFF. The CDR3 DNA follows: TGTGCCAGCAGCTTAGGGGGACTAGCGGGAGGCTACAATGAGCAGTTCTTC. The gene calls are TRBV7-2 and TRBJ2-1; 15 bases match TRBD2. The CDR3 covers 17 residues. Trimming removed 1 base from V and 3 bases from J; junction bases left unmatched: 1. From germline, CDR1 is SGHTA and CDR2 FQGNSA.

The chain couples TRBV6-4 to TRBJ2-1, with 10 bases identical to TRBD2. Germline values: CDR1 MRHNA, CDR2 SNTAGT. This CDR3 region has 15 residues. With 4 bases clipped from V and 4 bases from J, the junction kept 4 bases outside the gene matches. The CDR3 sequence: CASSGSSGSYNEQFF. The CDR3, as DNA: TGTGCCAGCAGTGGTTCTAGCGGGAGTTACAATGAGCAGTTCTTC.

CDR3 DNA: TGTGCCAGCTCACGAGATCGACAGGGGGCAAGTGAGCAGTTCTTC. This gives the protein CASSRDRQGASEQFF. The chain couples TRBV18 to TRBJ2-1; TRBD1 matches at 10 bases. V was clipped by 4 bases and J by 9 bases; unmatched bases: 9. The germline CDR1 and CDR2 sequences are KGHSH and LQKENI. This CDR3 region has 15 residues. Full variable domain (outside the CDR3, taken from reference TRBV18 and TRBJ2-1): NAGVMQNPRHLVRRRGQEARLRCSPMKGHSHVYWYRQLPEEGLKFMVYLQKENIIDESGMPKERFSAEFPKEGPSILRIQQVVRGDSAAYFCASSRDRQGASEQFFGPGTRLTVL.

The CDR3 region is CASSPLGRGASDYTF. In DNA form, the CDR3 reads TGTGCCAGCAGCCCCCTTGGGAGGGGAGCTAGTGACTACACCTTC. This chain joins TRBV9 and TRBJ1-2; D possibly corresponds to TRBD1 (5 bases). The CDR3 has 15 residues. Germline values: CDR1 SGDLS, CDR2 YYNGEE. V lost 4 bases and J lost 10, with 23 bases in between.

The chain is built from TRBV10-1 and TRBJ2-6; D uncertain. The CDR3 loop spans 16 amino acids. Germline V lookup: CDR1 WNHNN, CDR2 SYGVQD (reference sequence). Trimming removed 5 bases from V and 0 bases from J, with 11 bases in between. The CDR3 protein is CASSPGPSSGANVLTF. CDR3 nucleotide sequence: TGCGCCAGCAGTCCCGGTCCGAGCTCTGGGGCCAACGTCCTGACTTTC.

The chain carries TRBV9 and TRBJ1-4; TRBD1 might be the D (5 bases). The V gene's germline CDR1 is SGDLS and CDR2 YYNGEE. V was cut by 4 bases and J by 6 bases, with 13 bases left in between. The CDR3 extends over 14 amino acids. The CDR3 nucleotides are TGTGCCAGCAGCCCTGGACAAGGTGATGAAAAACTGTTTTTT. Protein sequence: CASSPGQGDEKLFF.

This chain links TRBV11-2 with TRBJ2-7; possibly TRBD2 for D (6 bases). The length of the CDR3 is 15 residues. The germline V gene has CDR1 SGHAT and CDR2 FQNNGV. The V end lost 1 base, the J end lost 6 bases, and 16 bases lay between the germline ends. DNA of the CDR3: TGTGCCAGCAGCTTAGCCGGGAGCCGAGGAGTCGAGCAGTACTTC. Translation gives CASSLAGSRGVEQYF.

The V and J genes are TRBV10-3 and TRBJ1-1; no definite D call. The CDR3 runs to 15 residues. Germline V CDR1 and CDR2: ENHRY, SYGVKD. Between the trimmed V and J ends, which lost 3 bases and 1 base, there was a span of 12 bases. The CDR3, as DNA: TGTGCCATCAGTGACTCTGGACTGGCGAACACTGAAGCTTTCTTT. Its translation is CAISDSGLANTEAFF.